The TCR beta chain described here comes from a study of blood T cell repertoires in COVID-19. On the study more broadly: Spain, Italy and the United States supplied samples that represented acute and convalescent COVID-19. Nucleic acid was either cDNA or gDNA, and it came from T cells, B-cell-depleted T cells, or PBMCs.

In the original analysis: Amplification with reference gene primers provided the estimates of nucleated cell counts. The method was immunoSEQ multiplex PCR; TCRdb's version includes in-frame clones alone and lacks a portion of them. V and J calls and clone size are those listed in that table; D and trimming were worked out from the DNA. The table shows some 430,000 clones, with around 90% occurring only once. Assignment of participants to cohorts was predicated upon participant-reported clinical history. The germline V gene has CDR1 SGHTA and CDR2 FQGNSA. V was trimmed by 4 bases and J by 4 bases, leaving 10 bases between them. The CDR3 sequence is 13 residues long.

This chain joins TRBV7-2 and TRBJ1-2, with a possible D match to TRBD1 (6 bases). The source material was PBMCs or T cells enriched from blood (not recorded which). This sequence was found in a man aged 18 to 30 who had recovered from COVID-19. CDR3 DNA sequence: TGTGCCAGCAGCTCTCTCAGGGGCTATGGCTACACCTTC. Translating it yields CASSSLRGYGYTF.